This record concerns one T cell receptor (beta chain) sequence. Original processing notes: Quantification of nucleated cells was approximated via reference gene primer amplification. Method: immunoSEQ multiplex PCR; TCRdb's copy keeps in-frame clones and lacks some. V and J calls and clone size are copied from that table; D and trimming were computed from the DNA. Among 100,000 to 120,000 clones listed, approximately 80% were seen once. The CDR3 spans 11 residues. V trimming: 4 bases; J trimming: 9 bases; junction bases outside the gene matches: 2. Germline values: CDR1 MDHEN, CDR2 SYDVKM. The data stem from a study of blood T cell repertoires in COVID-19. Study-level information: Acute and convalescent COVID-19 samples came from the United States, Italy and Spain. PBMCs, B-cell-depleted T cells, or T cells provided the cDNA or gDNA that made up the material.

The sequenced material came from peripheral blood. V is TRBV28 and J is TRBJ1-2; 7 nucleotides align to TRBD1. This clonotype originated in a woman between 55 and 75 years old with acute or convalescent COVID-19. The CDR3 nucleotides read TGTGCCAGCAGTTCGGACAGGAGCTACACCTTC. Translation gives CASSSDRSYTF.